The entry below gives a single TCR beta chain sequence along with its context. The antigen is undetermined. The data were taken from a study of graft-versus-host responses after intestinal transplantation. Germline V gene lookup returns CDR1 PRHDT and CDR2 FYEKMQ (reference sequence). The CDR3 covers 14 residues. V shed 2 bases, J shed 5 bases, and the junction held 1 base outside the gene matches. Assay used: immunoSEQ multiplex PCR; TCRdb lists only in-frame clones, some missing. This table holds about 39,000 clones, 90% to 95% found once. The sequences come from unstimulated CD8+ T cells sorted from spleen or lymph node cells, collected before transplant. The gene calls are TRBV13 and TRBJ2-1, with 9 bases identical to TRBD2. The TCR sequence derives from a human donor who was the organ donor for an intestinal transplant. The CDR3 region is CASSLSGGHNEQFF. The CDR3 nucleotides are TGTGCCAGCAGCTTAAGCGGGGGGCACAATGAGCAGTTCTTC. The full variable domain, with the rest looked up from reference TRBV13 and TRBJ2-1, is AAGVIQSPRHLIKEKRETATLKCYPIPRHDTVYWYQQGPGQDPQFLISFYEKMQSDKGSIPDRFSAQQFSDYHSELNMSSLELGDSALYFCASSLSGGHNEQFFGPGTRLTVL.